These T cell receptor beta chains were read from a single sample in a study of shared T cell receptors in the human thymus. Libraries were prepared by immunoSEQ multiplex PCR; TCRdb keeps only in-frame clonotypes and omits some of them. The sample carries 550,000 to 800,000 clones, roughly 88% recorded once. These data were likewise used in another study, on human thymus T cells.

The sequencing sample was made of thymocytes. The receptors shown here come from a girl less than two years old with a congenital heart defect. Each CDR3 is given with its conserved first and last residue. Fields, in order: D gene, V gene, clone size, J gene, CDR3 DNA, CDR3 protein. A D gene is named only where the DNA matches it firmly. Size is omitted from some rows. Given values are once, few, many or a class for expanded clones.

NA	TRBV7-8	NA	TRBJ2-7	TGTGCCAGCAGCTTAGACGAGCTCGCTTCCCCCTCCTACGAGCAGTACTTC	CASSLDELASPSYEQYF
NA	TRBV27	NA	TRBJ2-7	TGTGCCAGCAGTTTATACAGGAGTGGATTAGAGCAGTACTTC	CASSLYRSGLEQYF
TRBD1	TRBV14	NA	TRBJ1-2	TGTGCCAGCAGCCTCTACAGGGGGACTAACTATGGCTACACCTTC	CASSLYRGTNYGYTF
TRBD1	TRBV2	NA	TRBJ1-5	TGTGCCAGCAGTGGGGGGACAGCCGCCGAGCTCTACAATCAGCCCCAGCATTTT	CASSGGTAAELYNQPQHF
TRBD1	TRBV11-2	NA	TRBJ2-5	TGTGCCAGCAGCTTAGCTCTTCCGGGACAGGGGAAAGAGACCCAGTACTTC	CASSLALPGQGKETQYF
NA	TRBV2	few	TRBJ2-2	TGTGCCAGCAGGGCGGGGTCCGACGGGAACACCGGGGAGCTGTTTTTT	CASRAGSDGNTGELFF
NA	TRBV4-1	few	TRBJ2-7	TGCGCCAGCAGCCAAGAGGAGAGGGCTGTCTCCTACGAGCAGTACTTC	CASSQEERAVSYEQYF
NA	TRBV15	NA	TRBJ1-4	TGTGCCACCAGCAGAGGGTGGGGGGGCAGGGAGAGGGAAAAACTGTTTTTT	CATSRGWGGREREKLFF
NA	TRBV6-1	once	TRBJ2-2	TGTGCCAGCAGTGAATGGGCGCCGCGGGACGGGGAGCTGTTTTTT	CASSEWAPRDGELFF
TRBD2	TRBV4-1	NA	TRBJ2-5	TGCGCCAGCAGCCAAGTTCCTAGCGGGGCATGGTACCAAGAGACCCAGTACTTC	CASSQVPSGAWYQETQYF
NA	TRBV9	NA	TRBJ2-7	TGTGCCAGCAGCGTAGGACGTTTGGGGGGGGCAACCTACGAGCAGTACTTC	CASSVGRLGGATYEQYF
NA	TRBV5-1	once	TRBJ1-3	TGCGCCAGCAGCTTGCGACAGTTAAATTCGGAAACCATATATTTT	CASSLRQLNSETIYF
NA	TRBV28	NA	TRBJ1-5	TGTGCCAGCAGTCCACTAGGGGGGGGAAATCAGCCCCAGCATTTT	CASSPLGGGNQPQHF
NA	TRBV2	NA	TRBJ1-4	TGTGCCAGCTCAACTGGGAGAGGTGTAAGTGAAAAACTGTTTTTT	CASSTGRGVSEKLFF
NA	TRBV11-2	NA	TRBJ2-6	TGTGCCAGCAGCCACGGGGTATCTGGGGCCAACGTCCTGACTTTC	CASSHGVSGANVLTF
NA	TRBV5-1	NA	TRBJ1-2	TGCGCCAGCAGCTTGACCCCGACTGATAGAACAGGGCGCGGGGGTCCTAACTATGGCTACACCTTC	CASSLTPTDRTGRGGPNYGYTF
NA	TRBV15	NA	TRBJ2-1	TGTGCCACCAGCAGAGATCGTGTCCCCACTCCTCTAAGGCAGTTCTTC	CATSRDRVPTPLRQFF
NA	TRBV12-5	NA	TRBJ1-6	TGTGCTAGTGGTTTGGTATATGGTGGGGACTTGTATAATTCACCCCTCCACTTT	CASGLVYGGDLYNSPLHF
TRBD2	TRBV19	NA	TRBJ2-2	TGTGCCAGTAGTATGCTAGCGGGGACCGGGGAGCTGTTTTTT	CASSMLAGTGELFF
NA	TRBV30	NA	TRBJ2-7	TGTGCCTGGAGTCCTACAGGCCGGGCTTACGAGCAGTACTTC	CAWSPTGRAYEQYF
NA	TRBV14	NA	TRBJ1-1	TGTGCCAGCAGCCTACCGCCGGGGGACACTGAAGCTTTCTTT	CASSLPPGDTEAFF
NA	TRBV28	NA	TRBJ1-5	TGTGCCAGCACCACTGGGGGGTCTAGCAATCAGCCCCAGCATTTT	CASTTGGSSNQPQHF
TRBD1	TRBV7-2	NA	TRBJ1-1	TGTGCCAGCAGCTTAGACCCAGGGACAGGGAGGGGGATGAACACTGAAGCTTTCTTT	CASSLDPGTGRGMNTEAFF
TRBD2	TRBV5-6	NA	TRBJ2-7	TGTGCCAGCAGCTTGAACCAGACTAGCGGGGGGTACGAGCAGTACTTC	CASSLNQTSGGYEQYF
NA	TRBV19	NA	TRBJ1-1	TGTGCCAGTAGTAACAGGGCTCCGGGCACTGAAGCTTTCTTT	CASSNRAPGTEAFF
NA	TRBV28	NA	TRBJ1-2	TGTGCCAGCAGCCCCGACATGAACTATGGCTACACCTTC	CASSPDMNYGYTF
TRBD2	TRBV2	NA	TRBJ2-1	TGTGCCAGCAGTGCTCTACTAGCGGGGTACAATGAGCAGTTCTTC	CASSALLAGYNEQFF
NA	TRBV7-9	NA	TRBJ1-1	TGTGCCAGCAGCTTTAAGGAGGAAGCTTTCTTT	CASSFKEEAFF
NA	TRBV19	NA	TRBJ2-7	TGTGCCAGTAGTATGACGGACACTCCCTACGAGCAGTACTTC	CASSMTDTPYEQYF
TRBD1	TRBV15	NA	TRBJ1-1	TGTGCCACCAGCAGCAAGTCGGGACAGAGCCTTGAAGCTTTCTTT	CATSSKSGQSLEAFF
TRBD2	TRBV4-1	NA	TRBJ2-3	TGCGCCAGCAGCCAAGTCCAGCGGGGGGGCCCAACGCAGTATTTT	CASSQVQRGGPTQYF
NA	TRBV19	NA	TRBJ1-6	TGTGCCAGTAGTATTAGCGGGGTTTGGTCACCCCTCCACTTT	CASSISGVWSPLHF
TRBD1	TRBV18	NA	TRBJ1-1	TGTGCCAGCTCAACGGACAGGGATAGTTCGGCTTTCTTT	CASSTDRDSSAFF
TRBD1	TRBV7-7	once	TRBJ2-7	TGTGCTAGCAGCCCGGGACAGGGCTACGAGCAGTACTTC	CASSPGQGYEQYF
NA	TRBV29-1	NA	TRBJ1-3	TGCAGCGTTGTACAGGGAAACACCATATATTTT	CSVVQGNTIYF
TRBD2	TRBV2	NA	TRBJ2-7	TGTGCCAGCAGTACGGGACTAGCGGATTACGAGCAGTACTTC	CASSTGLADYEQYF
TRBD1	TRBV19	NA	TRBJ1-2	TGTGCCAGTAGTATAGACCCGATCACAGGGGGCGTCTCCCACACCTTC	CASSIDPITGGVSHTF
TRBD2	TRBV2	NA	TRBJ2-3	TGTGCCAGCATCCCCCTAGGGGGTAGCGGGGGGGCGAAGGATACGCAGTATTTT	CASIPLGGSGGAKDTQYF
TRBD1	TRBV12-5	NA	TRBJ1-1	TGTGCTAGTGGTTTCATGCTCCCCTGTGACAGGGGGCGGACTGAAGCTTTCTTT	CASGFMLPCDRGRTEAFF
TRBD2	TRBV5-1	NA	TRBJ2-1	TGCGCCAGCAGCTCCCTTCTAGCGGGGGGGCCCAATGAGCAGTTCTTC	CASSSLLAGGPNEQFF
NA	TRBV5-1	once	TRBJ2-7	TGCGCCCCACCCGGGATGACCGGACCTCCTCCCTACGAGCAGTACTTC	CAPPGMTGPPPYEQYF